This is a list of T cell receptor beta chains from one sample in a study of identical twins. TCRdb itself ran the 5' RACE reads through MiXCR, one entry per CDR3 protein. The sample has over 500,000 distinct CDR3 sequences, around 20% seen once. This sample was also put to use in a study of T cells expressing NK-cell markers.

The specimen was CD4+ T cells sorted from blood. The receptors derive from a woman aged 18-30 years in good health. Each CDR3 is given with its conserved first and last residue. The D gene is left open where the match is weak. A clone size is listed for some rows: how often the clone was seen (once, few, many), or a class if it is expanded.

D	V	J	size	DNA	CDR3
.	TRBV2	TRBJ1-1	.	TGTGCCAGCAGTGTTGACAGCTGGAACACTGAAGCTTTCTTT	CASSVDSWNTEAFF
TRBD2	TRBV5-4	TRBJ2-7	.	TGTGCCAGCAGCTTAAGGGTCGTAGCGGGGGGACAGCTTTCCTACGAGCAGTACTTC	CASSLRVVAGGQLSYEQYF
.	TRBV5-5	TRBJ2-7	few	TGTGCCAGCAGCTTAACGTCCCGCCGCTACTACGAGCAGTACTTC	CASSLTSRRYYEQYF
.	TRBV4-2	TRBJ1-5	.	TGTGCCAGCAGCCCCCGGGACGGACTCAATCAGCCCCAGCATTTT	CASSPRDGLNQPQHF
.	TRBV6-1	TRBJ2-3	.	TGTGCCAGCAGCCCAGTAGCCGGTAGAAGCACAGATACGCAGTATTTT	CASSPVAGRSTDTQYF
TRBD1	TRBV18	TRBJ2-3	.	TGTGCCAGCTCACCTAAGGGACAGGGGACAGATACGCAGTATTTT	CASSPKGQGTDTQYF
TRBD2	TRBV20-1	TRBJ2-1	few	TGCAGTGCTAGAAGCGGGAGGGGGGGGAATGAGCAGTTCTTC	CSARSGRGGNEQFF
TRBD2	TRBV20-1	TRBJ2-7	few	TGCAGTGCTAGACGACCCGGGACTAGCACAGGCGAGCAGTACTTC	CSARRPGTSTGEQYF
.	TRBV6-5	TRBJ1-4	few	TGTGCCAGCAGTCAGACGGGTGAAAAACTGTTTTTT	CASSQTGEKLFF
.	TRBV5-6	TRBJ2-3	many	TGTGCCAGCAGCTTGGGCGTGTACACGCAGTATTTT	CASSLGVYTQYF
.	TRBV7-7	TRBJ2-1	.	TGTGCTAGCAGCTTGGCCGGGACGCTCGAGGGTCACGAGCAGTTCTTC	CASSLAGTLEGHEQFF
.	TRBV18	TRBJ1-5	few	TGTGCCAGCTCACCAGTAGATAGCAATCAGCCCCAGCATTTT	CASSPVDSNQPQHF
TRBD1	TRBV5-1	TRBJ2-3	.	TGCGCCATCCGGACAGGGGGGACAGATACGCAGTATTTT	CAIRTGGTDTQYF
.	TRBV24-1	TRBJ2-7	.	TGTGCCACCAGTGATTTATCCAGGGTGAGGAACGAGCAGTACTTC	CATSDLSRVRNEQYF
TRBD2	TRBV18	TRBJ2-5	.	TGTGCCAGCTCACCCCGGGGGGGGCTACAAGAGACCCAGTACTTC	CASSPRGGLQETQYF
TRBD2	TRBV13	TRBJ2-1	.	TGTGCCAGCAGCTTAGTTGTAGCGGGGCTTTACAATGAGCAGTTCTTC	CASSLVVAGLYNEQFF
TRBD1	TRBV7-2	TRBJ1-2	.	TGTGCCAGCAGCTGGGACAGCAGCTATGGCTACACCTTC	CASSWDSSYGYTF
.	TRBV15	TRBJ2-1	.	TGTGCCACCGGCCCCCGAACCGGGGCCTACAATGAGCAGTTCTTC	CATGPRTGAYNEQFF
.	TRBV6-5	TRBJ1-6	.	TGTGCCAGCAGTAAGATCCCCTCGAATTCACCCCTCCACTTT	CASSKIPSNSPLHF
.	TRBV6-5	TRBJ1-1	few	TGTGCCAGCAGTTACTCAAGGGGATCGAACACTGAAGCTTTCTTT	CASSYSRGSNTEAFF
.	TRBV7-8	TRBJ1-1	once	TGTGCCAGCAGCTTTAAGGCAGGAGGTCGCATGAACACTGAAGCTTTCTTT	CASSFKAGGRMNTEAFF
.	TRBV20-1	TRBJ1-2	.	TGCAGTGCTAGAGCAAACGCACCTCGGGAAGGCTACACCTTC	CSARANAPREGYTF
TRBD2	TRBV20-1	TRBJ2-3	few	TGCAGTGCCCGGGACTACGGCGATACGCAGTATTTT	CSARDYGDTQYF
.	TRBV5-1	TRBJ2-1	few	TGCGCCAGCAGCCCCCTTGGTCGATCGGGCAATGAGCAGTTCTTC	CASSPLGRSGNEQFF
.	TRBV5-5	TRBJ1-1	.	TGTGCCAGCAGCCTCTCTGGTAAGACTGAAGCTTTCTTT	CASSLSGKTEAFF
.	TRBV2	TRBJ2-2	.	TGTGCCAGCAGATTGGTTGCTAGCGACACCGGGGAGCTGTTTTTT	CASRLVASDTGELFF
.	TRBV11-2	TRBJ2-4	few	TGTGCCAGCAGCTTTGACCTCCAAAACATTCAGTACTTC	CASSFDLQNIQYF
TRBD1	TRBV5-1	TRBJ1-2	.	TGCGCCAGCAGCACCACAGGGGTTCCTGGCTACACCTTC	CASSTTGVPGYTF
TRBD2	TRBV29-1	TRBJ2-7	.	TGCAGCGTTCAAAAGGATCCCGGGACTAGCGGGCAAAAGCAGTACTTC	CSVQKDPGTSGQKQYF
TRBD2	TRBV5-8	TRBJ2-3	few	TGTGCCAGCAGCCTCGGTGGTAGCGGGGAAGATACGCAGTATTTT	CASSLGGSGEDTQYF
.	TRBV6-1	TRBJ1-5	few	TGTGCCAGCAGGAGCGGACAGTATCAGCCCCAGCATTTT	CASRSGQYQPQHF
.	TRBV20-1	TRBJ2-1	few	TGCAGTGCGAACCGGGACGGAGCCTACAATGAGCAGTTCTTC	CSANRDGAYNEQFF
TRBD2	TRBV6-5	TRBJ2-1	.	TGTGCCAGCAGTTACAGGCGGGGGGCTAACAATGAGCAGTTCTTC	CASSYRRGANNEQFF
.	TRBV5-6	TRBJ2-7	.	TGTGCCAGCAGCTACCAGGGGAACTACGAGCAGTACTTC	CASSYQGNYEQYF
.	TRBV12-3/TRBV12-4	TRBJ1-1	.	TGTGCCAGCAGTTTGAGTGGGGTCTCTGAAGCTTTCTTT	CASSLSGVSEAFF
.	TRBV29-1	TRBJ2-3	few	TGCAGCGTTGGGGACAGCACAGATACGCAGTATTTT	CSVGDSTDTQYF
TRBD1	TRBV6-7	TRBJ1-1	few	TGTGCCAGCAGTTACCGGACAGGGATGAACACTGAAGCTTTCTTT	CASSYRTGMNTEAFF